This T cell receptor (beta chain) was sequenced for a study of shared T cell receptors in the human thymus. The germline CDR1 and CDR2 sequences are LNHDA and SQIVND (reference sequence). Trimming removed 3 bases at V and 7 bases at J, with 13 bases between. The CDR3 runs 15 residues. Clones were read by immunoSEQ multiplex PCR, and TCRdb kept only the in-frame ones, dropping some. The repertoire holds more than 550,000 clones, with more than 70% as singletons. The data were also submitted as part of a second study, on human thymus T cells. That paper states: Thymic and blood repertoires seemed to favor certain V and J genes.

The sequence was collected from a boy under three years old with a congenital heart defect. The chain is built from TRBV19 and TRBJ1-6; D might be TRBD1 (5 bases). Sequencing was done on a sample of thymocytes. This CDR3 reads CASSIGAEGNSPLHF. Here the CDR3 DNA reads TGTGCCAGTAGTATCGGGGCGGAGGGGAATTCACCCCTCCACTTT. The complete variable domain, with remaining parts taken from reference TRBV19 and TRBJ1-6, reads DGGITQSPKYLFRKEGQNVTLSCEQNLNHDAMYWYRQDPGQGLRLIYYSQIVNDFQKGDIAEGYSVSREKKESFPLTVTSAQKNPTAFYLCASSIGAEGNSPLHFGNGTRLTVT.